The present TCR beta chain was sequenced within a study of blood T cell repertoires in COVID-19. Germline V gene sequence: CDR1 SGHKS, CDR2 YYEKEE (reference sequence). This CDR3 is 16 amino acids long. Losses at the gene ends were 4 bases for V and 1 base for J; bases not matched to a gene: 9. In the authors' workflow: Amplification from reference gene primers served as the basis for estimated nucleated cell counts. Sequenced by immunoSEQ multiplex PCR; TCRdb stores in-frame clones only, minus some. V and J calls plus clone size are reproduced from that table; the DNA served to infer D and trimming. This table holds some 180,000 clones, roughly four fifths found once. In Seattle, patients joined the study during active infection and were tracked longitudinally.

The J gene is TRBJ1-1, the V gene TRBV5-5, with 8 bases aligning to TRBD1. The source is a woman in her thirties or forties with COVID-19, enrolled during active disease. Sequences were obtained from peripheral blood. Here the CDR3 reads CASSVTGGRGNTEAFF. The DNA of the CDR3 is TGTGCCAGCAGCGTCACAGGGGGACGGGGGAACACTGAAGCTTTCTTT.